One TCR beta chain is described in this entry. Its cognate antigen is unknown. The identical CDR3 is also encoded by other nucleotide sequences in the sample. This entry is derived from a study of beta chain features in type 1 diabetes. CDR1 is MNHEY, CDR2 SMNVEV, per germline (reference sequence). The V and J ends lost 6 bases and 8 bases respectively, with 7 bases between them. The CDR3 length is 11 residues. Study observations and caveats: Moderate yet significant TCRB CDR3 shortening was seen in Type 1 diabetes patients in all four CD4+ subsets.

What was sequenced were expressed TCRB transcripts, since all of the isolated RNA had been reverse transcribed. Sequencing was performed with immunoSEQ multiplex PCR; in TCRdb, only in-frame clones are kept and a portion is missing. Among a few hundred thousand clones listed, approximately 12% were seen once. The sequenced sample was naive CD4+ T cells from blood. The TCR originated in a woman younger than 35 with type 1 diabetes. This chain links TRBV27 with TRBJ1-4, with unresolved D. The CDR3 DNA is TGTGCCAGCAGACGAGGAGAAAAACTGTTTTTT. This translates into CASRRGEKLFF.